Detailed here is one T cell receptor beta chain. The CDR3 sequence is 14 residues long. CDR1 is SGHNT, CDR2 YYREEE, per germline (reference sequence). After removal of 2 bases from V and 2 bases from J, the junction contained 2 bases not matched to a gene. This record belongs to a study of technical replicates of blood from four donors. Repertoires were generated with immunoSEQ multiplex PCR, while TCRdb's copy carries only in-frame clones and drops some. The sample records around 57,000 clones, 97% being singletons. The sample was T cells isolated from PBMCs. This TCR was recovered from a human donor in good health. The rearrangement joins TRBV5-4 to TRBJ2-5; 8 bases agree with TRBD2. The chain's CDR3 is CASSLAGAQETQYF. DNA for the CDR3: TGTGCCAGCAGCTTAGCGGGGGCTCAAGAGACCCAGTACTTC.